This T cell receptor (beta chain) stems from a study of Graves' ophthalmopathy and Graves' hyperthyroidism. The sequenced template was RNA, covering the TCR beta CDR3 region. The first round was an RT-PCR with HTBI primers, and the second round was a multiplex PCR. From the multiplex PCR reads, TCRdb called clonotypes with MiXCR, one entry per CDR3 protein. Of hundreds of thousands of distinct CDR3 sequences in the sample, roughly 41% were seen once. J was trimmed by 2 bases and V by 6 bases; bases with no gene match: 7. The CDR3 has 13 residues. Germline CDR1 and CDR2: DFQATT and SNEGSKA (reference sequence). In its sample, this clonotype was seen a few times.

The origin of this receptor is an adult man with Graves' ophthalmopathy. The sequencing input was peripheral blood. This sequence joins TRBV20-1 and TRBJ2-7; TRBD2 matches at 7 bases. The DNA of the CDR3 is TGCAGTGCGAAACGGGACTACGCCTACGAGCAGTACTTC. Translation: CSAKRDYAYEQYF.